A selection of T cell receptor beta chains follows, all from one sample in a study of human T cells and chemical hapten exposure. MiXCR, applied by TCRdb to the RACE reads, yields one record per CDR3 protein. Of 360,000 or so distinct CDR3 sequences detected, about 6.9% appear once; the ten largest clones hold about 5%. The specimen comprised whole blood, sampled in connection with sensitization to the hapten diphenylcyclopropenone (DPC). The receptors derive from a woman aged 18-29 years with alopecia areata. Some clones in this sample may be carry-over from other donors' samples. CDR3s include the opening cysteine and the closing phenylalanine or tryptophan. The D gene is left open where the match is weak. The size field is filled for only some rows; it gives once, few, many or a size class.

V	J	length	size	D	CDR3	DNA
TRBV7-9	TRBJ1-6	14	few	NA	CASSFQGRDSPLHF	TGTGCCAGCAGCTTCCAGGGACGGGATTCACCCCTCCACTTT
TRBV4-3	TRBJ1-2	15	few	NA	CASSQDMDLNYGYTF	TGCGCCAGCAGCCAAGATATGGACCTAAACTATGGCTACACCTTC
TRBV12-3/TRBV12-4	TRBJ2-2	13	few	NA	CASNGGTTGELFF	TGTGCCAGCAACGGGGGTACCACCGGGGAGCTGTTTTTT
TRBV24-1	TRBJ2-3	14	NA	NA	CATSDDSHTDTQYF	TGTGCCACCAGTGATGACAGCCACACAGATACGCAGTATTTT
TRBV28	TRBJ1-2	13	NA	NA	CASSLSPGLVNTF	TGTGCCAGCAGTTTGTCCCCAGGGTTAGTGAACACCTTC
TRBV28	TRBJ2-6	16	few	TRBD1	CASGTGPSSGANVLTF	TGTGCCAGCGGGACAGGGCCCTCCTCTGGGGCCAACGTCCTGACTTTC
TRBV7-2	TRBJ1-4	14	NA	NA	CASAPPPTNEKLFF	TGTGCCAGCGCCCCACCCCCAACTAATGAAAAACTGTTTTTT
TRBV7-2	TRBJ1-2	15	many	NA	CASSAGRDGALGYTF	TGTGCCAGCAGCGCCGGCCGAGATGGGGCTCTTGGCTACACCTTC
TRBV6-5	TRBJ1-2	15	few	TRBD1	CASSLGQGDDYGYTF	TGTGCCAGCAGCCTCGGACAGGGAGATGACTATGGCTACACCTTC
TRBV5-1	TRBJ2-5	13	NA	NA	CASRDRSQETQYF	TGCGCCAGCAGGGACAGATCCCAAGAGACCCAGTACTTC
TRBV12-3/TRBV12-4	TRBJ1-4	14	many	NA	CASSPRGGHEKLFF	TGTGCCAGCAGCCCGAGAGGGGGACATGAAAAACTGTTTTTT
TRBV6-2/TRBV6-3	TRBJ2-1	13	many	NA	CAFGYWRVIEQFF	TGTGCCTTTGGATATTGGCGGGTCATTGAGCAGTTCTTC
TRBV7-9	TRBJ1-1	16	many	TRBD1	CASSFRDRDENTEAFF	TGTGCCAGCAGCTTCCGGGACAGGGATGAGAACACTGAAGCTTTCTTT
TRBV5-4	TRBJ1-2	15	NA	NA	CASSSPLLVNYGYTF	TGTGCCAGCAGCTCGCCTTTGTTAGTCAACTATGGCTACACCTTC
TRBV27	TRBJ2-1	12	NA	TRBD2	CASSRIAGGQFF	TGTGCCAGCAGTCGAATCGCGGGGGGCCAGTTCTTC
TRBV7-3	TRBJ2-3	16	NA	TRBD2	CASSLTPSGGIYTQYF	TGTGCCAGCAGCTTAACTCCTAGCGGGGGGATCTATACGCAGTATTTT
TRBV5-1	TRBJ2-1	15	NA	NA	CASSPGQVRGNEQFF	TGCGCCAGCAGCCCCGGACAGGTCCGGGGGAACGAGCAGTTCTTC
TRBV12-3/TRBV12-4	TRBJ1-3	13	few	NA	CASTPWSGNTIYF	TGTGCCAGCACGCCCTGGAGTGGAAACACCATATATTTT
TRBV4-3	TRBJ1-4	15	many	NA	CASSQDPQINEKLFF	TGCGCCAGCAGCCAAGACCCGCAGATTAATGAAAAACTGTTTTTT
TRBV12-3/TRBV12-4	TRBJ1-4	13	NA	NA	CASSLQVREKLFF	TGTGCCAGCAGTTTACAGGTTCGGGAAAAACTGTTTTTT
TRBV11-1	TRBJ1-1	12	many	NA	CASSLGQGEAFF	TGTGCCAGCAGCTTAGGTCAGGGTGAAGCTTTCTTT
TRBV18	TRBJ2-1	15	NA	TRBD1	CASSRGQGSYNEQFF	TGTGCCAGCTCCCGTGGACAGGGGTCCTACAATGAGCAGTTCTTC
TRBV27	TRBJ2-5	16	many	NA	CASSFRTDSGWETQYF	TGTGCCAGCAGTTTCAGGACAGATTCCGGTTGGGAGACCCAGTACTTC
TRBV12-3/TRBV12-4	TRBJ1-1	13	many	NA	CASRQLWNTEAFF	TGTGCCAGCCGCCAACTGTGGAACACTGAAGCTTTCTTT
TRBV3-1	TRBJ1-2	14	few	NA	CASSHGGGFYGYTF	TGTGCCAGCAGCCATGGGGGAGGCTTCTATGGCTACACCTTC
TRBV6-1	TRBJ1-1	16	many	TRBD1	CASSSGTGWMNTEAFF	TGTGCCAGCAGTTCCGGGACAGGTTGGATGAACACTGAAGCTTTCTTT
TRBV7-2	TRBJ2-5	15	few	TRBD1	CASSRQGQPQETQYF	TGTGCCAGCAGCCGCCAGGGACAGCCACAAGAGACCCAGTACTTC
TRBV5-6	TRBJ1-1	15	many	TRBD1	CASSLIDRVSTEAFF	TGTGCCAGCAGCTTGATCGACAGGGTAAGCACTGAAGCTTTCTTT